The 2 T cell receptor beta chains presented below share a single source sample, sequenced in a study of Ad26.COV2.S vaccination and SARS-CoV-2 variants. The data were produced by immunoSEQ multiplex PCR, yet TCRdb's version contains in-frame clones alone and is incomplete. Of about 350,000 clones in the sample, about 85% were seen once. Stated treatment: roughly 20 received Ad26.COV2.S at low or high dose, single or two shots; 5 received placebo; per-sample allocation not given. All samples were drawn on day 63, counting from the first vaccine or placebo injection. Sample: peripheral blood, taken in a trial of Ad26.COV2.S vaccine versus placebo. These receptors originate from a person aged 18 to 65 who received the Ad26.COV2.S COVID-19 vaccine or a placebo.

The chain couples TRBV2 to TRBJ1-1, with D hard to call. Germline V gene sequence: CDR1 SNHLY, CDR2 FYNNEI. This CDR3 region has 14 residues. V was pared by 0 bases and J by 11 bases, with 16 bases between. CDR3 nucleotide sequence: TGTGCCAGCAGTGAAGCCGAGGTCCTTAAACCGGCTTTCTTT. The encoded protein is CASSEAEVLKPAFF.

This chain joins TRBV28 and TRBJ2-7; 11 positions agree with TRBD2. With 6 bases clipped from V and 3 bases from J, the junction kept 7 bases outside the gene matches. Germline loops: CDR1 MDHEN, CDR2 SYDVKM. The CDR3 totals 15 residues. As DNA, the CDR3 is TGTGCCAGCAGACACGGACTAGCGGGCTTCTACGAGCAGTACTTC. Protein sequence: CASRHGLAGFYEQYF.